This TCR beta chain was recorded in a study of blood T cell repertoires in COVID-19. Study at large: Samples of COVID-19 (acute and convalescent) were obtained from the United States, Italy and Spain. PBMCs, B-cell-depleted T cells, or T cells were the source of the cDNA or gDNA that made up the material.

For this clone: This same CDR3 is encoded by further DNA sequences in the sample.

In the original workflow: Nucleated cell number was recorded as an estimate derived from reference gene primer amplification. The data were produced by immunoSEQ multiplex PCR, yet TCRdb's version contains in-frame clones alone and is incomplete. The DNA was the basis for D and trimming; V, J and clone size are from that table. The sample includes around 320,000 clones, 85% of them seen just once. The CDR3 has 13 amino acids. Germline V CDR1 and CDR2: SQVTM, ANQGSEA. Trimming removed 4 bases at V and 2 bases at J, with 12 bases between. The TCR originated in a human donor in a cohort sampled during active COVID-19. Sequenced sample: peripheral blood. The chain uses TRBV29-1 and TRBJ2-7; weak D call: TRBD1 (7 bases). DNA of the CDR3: TGCAGCGTTGGGCAGGGGGAGGCCTACGAGCAGTACTTC. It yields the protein CSVGQGEAYEQYF.